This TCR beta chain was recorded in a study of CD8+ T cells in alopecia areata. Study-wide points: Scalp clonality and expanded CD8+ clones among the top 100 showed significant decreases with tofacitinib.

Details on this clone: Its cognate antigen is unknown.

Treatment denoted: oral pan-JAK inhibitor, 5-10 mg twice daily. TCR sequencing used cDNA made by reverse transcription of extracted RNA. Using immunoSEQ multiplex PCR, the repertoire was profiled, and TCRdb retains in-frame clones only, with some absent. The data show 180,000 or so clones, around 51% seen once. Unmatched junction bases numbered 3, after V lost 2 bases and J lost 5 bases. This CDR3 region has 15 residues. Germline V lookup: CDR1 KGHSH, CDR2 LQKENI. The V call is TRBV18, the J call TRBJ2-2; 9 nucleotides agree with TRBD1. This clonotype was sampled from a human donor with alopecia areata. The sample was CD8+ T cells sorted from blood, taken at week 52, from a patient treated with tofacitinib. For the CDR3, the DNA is TGTGCCAGCTCACCAACAGGGGGCGAGACCGGGGAGCTGTTTTTT. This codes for CASSPTGGETGELFF.